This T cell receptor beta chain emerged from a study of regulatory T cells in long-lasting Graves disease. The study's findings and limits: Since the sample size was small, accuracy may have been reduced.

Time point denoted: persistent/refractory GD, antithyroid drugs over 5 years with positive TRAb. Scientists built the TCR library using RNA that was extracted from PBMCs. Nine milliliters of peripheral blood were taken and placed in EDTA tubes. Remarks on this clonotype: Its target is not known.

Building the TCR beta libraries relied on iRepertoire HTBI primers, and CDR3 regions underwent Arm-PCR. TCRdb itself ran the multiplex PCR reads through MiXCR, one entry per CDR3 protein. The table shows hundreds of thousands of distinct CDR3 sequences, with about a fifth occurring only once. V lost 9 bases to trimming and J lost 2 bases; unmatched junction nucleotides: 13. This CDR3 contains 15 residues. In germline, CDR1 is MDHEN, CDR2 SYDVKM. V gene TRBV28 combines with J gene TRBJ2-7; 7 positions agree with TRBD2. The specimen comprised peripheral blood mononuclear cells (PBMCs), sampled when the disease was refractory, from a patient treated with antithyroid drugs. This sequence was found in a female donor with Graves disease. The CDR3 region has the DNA TGTGCCAGTACAAACCAGGGCGGGAGAACCTACGAGCAGTACTTC. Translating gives CASTNQGGRTYEQYF.